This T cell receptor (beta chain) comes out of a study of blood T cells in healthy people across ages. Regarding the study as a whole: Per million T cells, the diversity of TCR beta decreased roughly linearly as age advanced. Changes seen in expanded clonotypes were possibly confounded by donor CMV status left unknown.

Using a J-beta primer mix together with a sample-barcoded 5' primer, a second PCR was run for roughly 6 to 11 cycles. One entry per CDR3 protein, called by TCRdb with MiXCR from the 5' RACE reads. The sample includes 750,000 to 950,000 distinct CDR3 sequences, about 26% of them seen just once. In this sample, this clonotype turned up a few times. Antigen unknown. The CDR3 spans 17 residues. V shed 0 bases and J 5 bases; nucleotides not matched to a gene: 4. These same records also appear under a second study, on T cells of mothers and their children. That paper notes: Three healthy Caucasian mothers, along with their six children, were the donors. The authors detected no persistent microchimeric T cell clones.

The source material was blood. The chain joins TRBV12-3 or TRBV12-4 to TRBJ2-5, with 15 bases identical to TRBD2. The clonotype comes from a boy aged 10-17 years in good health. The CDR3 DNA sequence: TGTGCCAGCAGTTTAGCGGGGACTAGCGGGGGGCGGGAGACCCAGTACTTC. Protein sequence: CASSLAGTSGGRETQYF.